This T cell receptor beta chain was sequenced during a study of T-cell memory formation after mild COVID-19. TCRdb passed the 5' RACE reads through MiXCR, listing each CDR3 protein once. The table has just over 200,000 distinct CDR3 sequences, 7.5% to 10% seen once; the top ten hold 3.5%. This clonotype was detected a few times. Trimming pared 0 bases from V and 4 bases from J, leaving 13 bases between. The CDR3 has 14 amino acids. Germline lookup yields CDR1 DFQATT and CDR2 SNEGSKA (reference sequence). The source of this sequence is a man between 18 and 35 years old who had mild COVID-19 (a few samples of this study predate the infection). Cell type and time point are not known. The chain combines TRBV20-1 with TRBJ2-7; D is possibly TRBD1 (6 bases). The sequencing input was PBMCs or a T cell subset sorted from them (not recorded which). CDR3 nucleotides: TGCAGTGCTAGAGATCCAGGGGCCCCTTACGAGCAGTACTTC. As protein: CSARDPGAPYEQYF.